These T cell receptor beta chains were read from a single sample in a study of blood T cell repertoires in COVID-19. Profiled with immunoSEQ multiplex PCR; TCRdb holds only in-frame clones, not every one. The sample records about 44,000 clones, roughly 87% being singletons. Sequences were obtained from peripheral blood. The receptors here all came from a woman over 75 in a cohort sampled during active or convalescent COVID-19. The CDR3 runs from the conserved cysteine through the conserved F or W. The order of the fields is V gene, J gene, CDR3 protein.

V: TRBV11-2; J: TRBJ2-7; CDR3: CASSLELADRGREQYF
V: TRBV6-2/TRBV6-3; J: TRBJ2-5; CDR3: CASSRGQNSETQYF
V: TRBV7-2; J: TRBJ2-2; CDR3: CASSSLAGANTGELFF
V: TRBV9; J: TRBJ2-5; CDR3: CASSVGQGQETQYF
V: TRBV3-1/TRBV3-2; J: TRBJ2-7; CDR3: CASSRRRTAGDEQYF
V: TRBV6-1; J: TRBJ2-5; CDR3: CASSEASGSSETQYF
V: TRBV9; J: TRBJ2-7; CDR3: CASSFLPRGYEQYF
V: TRBV5-1; J: TRBJ1-1; CDR3: CASSLQGNTEAFF
V: TRBV5-1; J: TRBJ2-5; CDR3: CASSFQGPQETQYF
V: TRBV11-2; J: TRBJ1-1; CDR3: CASSPQVQNTEAFF
V: TRBV7-6; J: TRBJ2-5; CDR3: CASKAGGRQETQYF
V: TRBV4-2; J: TRBJ2-3; CDR3: CASSQVGGSTDTQYF
V: TRBV28; J: TRBJ2-1; CDR3: CASSATGLAVNEQFF
V: TRBV30; J: TRBJ2-3; CDR3: CAWSYQRGGRDTQYF
V: TRBV7-9; J: TRBJ1-3; CDR3: CASSLAQGGSGNTIYF
V: TRBV7-2; J: TRBJ1-4; CDR3: CASSRSSGHYEKLFF
V: TRBV4-2; J: TRBJ1-4; CDR3: CASSHGKGYEKLFF
V: TRBV5-1; J: TRBJ2-7; CDR3: CASSPFSGSYEQYF
V: TRBV7-9; J: TRBJ1-4; CDR3: CASSLGQGARNEKLFF
V: TRBV5-1; J: TRBJ2-6; CDR3: CASSLRGGSGANVLTF
V: TRBV3-1/TRBV3-2; J: TRBJ2-4; CDR3: CASSPAGEQNIQYF
V: TRBV3-1/TRBV3-2; J: TRBJ2-3; CDR3: CASSQVLAGGFTDTQYF
V: TRBV4-2; J: TRBJ1-3; CDR3: CASSQVGGVSSGNTIYF
V: TRBV11-2; J: TRBJ1-2; CDR3: CASSLVGGWNYGYTF
V: TRBV9; J: TRBJ1-2; CDR3: CASSVAGTGLYGYTF
V: TRBV27; J: TRBJ1-2; CDR3: CASRLGAHGYTF
V: TRBV4-2; J: TRBJ2-5; CDR3: CASSQVGTIRDQYF
V: TRBV7-2; J: TRBJ2-2; CDR3: CASRPPGHKSGELFF
V: TRBV13; J: TRBJ2-5; CDR3: CASSLGDRGQETQYF
V: TRBV4-3; J: TRBJ2-1; CDR3: CASSQSPGVDNEQFF
V: TRBV11-3; J: TRBJ1-2; CDR3: CASSSSGVGYTF
V: TRBV11-3; J: TRBJ1-1; CDR3: CASNQGARNTEAFF
V: TRBV24-1; J: TRBJ1-5; CDR3: CATSDWTGDDQPQHF
V: TRBV27; J: TRBJ1-4; CDR3: CASSLGLSEKLFF
V: TRBV9; J: TRBJ1-3; CDR3: CASSAPKTGQGNTIYF
V: TRBV6-1; J: TRBJ2-7; CDR3: CASSESQIYEQYF
V: TRBV30; J: TRBJ1-1; CDR3: CAWRPDRENTEAFF
V: TRBV28; J: TRBJ1-3; CDR3: CASSLRGRVTGNTIYF
V: TRBV27; J: TRBJ2-7; CDR3: CASREGQFYEQYF
V: TRBV6-5; J: TRBJ1-1; CDR3: CASIEGAANTEAFF
V: TRBV20-1; J: TRBJ2-5; CDR3: CSASPVLSQETQYF
V: TRBV5-6; J: TRBJ2-7; CDR3: CASSLYNEQYF
V: TRBV5-1; J: TRBJ1-4; CDR3: CASSRTGGMTNEKLFF
V: TRBV7-8; J: TRBJ2-1; CDR3: CASSLKGTSGRAYAEQFF
V: TRBV11-3; J: TRBJ2-1; CDR3: CASSPGGAGDNEQFF
V: TRBV6-6; J: TRBJ1-6; CDR3: CASSYGGSTNSPLHF
V: TRBV2; J: TRBJ2-5; CDR3: CASSENGVQETQYF